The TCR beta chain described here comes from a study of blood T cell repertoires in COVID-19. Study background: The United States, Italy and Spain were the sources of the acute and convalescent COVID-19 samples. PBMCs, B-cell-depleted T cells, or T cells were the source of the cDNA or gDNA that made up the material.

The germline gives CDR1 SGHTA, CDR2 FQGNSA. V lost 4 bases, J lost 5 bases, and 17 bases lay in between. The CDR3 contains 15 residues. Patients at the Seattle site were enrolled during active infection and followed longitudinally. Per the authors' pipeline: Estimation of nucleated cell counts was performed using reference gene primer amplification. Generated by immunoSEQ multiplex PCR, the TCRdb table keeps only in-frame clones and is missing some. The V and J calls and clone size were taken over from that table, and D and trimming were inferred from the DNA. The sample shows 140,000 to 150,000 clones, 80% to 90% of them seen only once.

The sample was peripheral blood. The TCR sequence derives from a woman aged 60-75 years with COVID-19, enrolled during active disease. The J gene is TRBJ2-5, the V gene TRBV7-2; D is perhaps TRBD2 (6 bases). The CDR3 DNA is TGTGCCAGCAGCTGGAGGGACTGGGGGATGGAGACCCAGTACTTC. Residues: CASSWRDWGMETQYF.